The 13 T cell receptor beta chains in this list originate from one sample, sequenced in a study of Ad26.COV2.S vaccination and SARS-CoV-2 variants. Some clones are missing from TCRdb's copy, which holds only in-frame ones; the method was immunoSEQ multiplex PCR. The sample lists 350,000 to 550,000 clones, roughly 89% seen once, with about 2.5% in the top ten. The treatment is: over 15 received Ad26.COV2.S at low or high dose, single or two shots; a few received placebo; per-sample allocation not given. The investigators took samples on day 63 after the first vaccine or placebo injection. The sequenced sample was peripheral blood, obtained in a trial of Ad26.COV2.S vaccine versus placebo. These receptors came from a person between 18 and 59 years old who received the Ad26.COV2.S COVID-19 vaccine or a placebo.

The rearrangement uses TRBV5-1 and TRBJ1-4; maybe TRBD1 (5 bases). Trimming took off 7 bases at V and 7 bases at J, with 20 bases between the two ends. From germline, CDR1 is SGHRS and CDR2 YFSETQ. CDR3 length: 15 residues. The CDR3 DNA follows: TGCGCCAGCCGCCTTGGGGCAACGGGAGGTGAAAAACTGTTTTTT. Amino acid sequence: CASRLGATGGEKLFF.

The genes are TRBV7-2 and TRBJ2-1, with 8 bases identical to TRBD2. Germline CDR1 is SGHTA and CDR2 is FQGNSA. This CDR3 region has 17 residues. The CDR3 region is CANQAPGGARSYNEQFF. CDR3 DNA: TGTGCAAATCAAGCTCCGGGGGGGGCACGCTCCTACAATGAGCAGTTCTTC.

The DNA of the CDR3 is TGTGCCAGCAGCAAGGGGACAGGTTCTCTCCCAAAAGGAGACACAGATACGCAGTATTTT. It translates to CASSKGTGSLPKGDTDTQYF. The J gene is TRBJ2-3, the V gene TRBV21-1; TRBD1 is the table's D call, not checked against the DNA. TRBV21-1 is a pseudogene. CDR3 length equals 20 residues.

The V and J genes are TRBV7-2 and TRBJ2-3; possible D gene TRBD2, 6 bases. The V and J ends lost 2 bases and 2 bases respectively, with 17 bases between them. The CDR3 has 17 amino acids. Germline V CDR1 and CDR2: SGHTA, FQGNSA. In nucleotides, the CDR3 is TGTGCCAGCAGCTTAATTCCGCGGGGAGGTTACACAGATACGCAGTATTTT. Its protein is CASSLIPRGGYTDTQYF. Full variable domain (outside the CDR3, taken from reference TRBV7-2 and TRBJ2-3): GAGVSQSPSNKVTEKGKDVELRCDPISGHTALYWYRQSLGQGLEFLIYFQGNSAPDKSGLPSDRFSAERTGGSVSTLTIQRTQQEDSAVYLCASSLIPRGGYTDTQYFGPGTRLTVL.

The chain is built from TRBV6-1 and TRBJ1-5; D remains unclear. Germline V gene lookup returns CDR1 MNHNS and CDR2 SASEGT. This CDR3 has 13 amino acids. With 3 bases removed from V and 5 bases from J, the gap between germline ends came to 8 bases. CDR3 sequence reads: CASSDDRDQPQHF. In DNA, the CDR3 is TGTGCCAGCAGTGATGATCGGGATCAGCCCCAGCATTTT.

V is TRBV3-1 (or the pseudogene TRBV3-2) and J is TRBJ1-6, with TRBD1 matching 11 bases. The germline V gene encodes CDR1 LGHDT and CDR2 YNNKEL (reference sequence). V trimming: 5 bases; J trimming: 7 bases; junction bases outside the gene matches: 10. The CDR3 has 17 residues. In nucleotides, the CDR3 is TGTGCCAGCAGCGCACAGGGGGGGACAGGGGGAAATTCACCCCTCCACTTT. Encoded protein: CASSAQGGTGGNSPLHF.

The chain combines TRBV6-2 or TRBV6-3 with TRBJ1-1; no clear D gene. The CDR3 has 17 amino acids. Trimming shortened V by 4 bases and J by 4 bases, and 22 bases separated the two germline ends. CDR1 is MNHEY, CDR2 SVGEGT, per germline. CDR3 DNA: TGTGCCAGCAGTTCCGCCTGGATAAGAGATAAGGGCACTGAAGCTTTCTTT. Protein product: CASSSAWIRDKGTEAFF.

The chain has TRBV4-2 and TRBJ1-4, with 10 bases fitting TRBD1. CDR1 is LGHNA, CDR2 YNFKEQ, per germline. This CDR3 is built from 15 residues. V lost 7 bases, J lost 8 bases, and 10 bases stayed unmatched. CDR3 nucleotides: TGTGCCAGCAAACCTAGACAGGGGGCAAGGGAAAAACTGTTTTTT. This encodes CASKPRQGAREKLFF.

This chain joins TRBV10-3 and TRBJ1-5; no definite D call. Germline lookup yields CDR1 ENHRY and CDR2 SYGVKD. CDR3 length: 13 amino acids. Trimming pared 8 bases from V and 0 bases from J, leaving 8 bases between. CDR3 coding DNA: TGTGCCATCTCCCGAGATAGCAATCAGCCCCAGCATTTT. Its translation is CAISRDSNQPQHF.

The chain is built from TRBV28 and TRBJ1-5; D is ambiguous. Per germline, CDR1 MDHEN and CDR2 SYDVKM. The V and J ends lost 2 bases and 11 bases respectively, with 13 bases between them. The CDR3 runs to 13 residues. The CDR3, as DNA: TGTGCCAGCAGTTTAGGTACGGTCGGGGCCCAGCATTTT. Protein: CASSLGTVGAQHF.

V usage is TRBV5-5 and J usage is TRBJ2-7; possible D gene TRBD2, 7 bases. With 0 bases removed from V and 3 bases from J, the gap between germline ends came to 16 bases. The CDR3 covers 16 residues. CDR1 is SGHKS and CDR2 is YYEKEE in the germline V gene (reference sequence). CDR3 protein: CASSLGGGTNGYEQYF. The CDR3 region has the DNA TGTGCCAGCAGCTTGGGGGGAGGGACAAACGGCTACGAGCAGTACTTC.

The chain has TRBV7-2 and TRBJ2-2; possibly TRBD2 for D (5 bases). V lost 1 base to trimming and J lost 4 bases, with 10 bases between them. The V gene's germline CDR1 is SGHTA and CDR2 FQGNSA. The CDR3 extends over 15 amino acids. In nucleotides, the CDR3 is TGTGCCAGCAGCTTAGGCGGAGGACGCACCGGGGAGCTGTTTTTT. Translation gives CASSLGGGRTGELFF. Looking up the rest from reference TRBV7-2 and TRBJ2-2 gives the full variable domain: GAGVSQSPSNKVTEKGKDVELRCDPISGHTALYWYRQSLGQGLEFLIYFQGNSAPDKSGLPSDRFSAERTGGSVSTLTIQRTQQEDSAVYLCASSLGGGRTGELFFGEGSRLTVL.

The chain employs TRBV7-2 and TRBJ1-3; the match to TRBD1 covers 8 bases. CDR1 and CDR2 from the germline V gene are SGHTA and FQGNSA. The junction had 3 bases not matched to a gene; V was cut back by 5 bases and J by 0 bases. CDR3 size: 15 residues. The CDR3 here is CASSPDRGSGNTIYF. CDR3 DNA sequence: TGTGCCAGCAGCCCAGACAGGGGCTCTGGAAACACCATATATTTT.